This T cell receptor (beta chain) was captured by sequencing in a study of cytomegalovirus exposure and HLA in healthy donors. Study-wide points: Among TCR sequences, most were rare, though some public TCRs appeared in many donors. Researchers catalogued some 160 TCR beta chains as cytomegalovirus-associated.

The repertoire was sequenced with immunoSEQ multiplex PCR; TCRdb's copy has only in-frame clones and lacks some. This sample carries 140,000 to 150,000 clones, approximately 93% of them seen once, and the ten largest clones take about 0.75%. A note on this clone: Its antigen remains unknown.

The germline V and J ends were trimmed by 1 base and 2 bases, with 8 bases remaining between them. Per germline, CDR1 SGHVS and CDR2 FQNEAQ. CDR3 size: 14 residues. The sequenced material came from PBMCs. The chain is built from TRBV7-8 and TRBJ1-2; no clear D. The source is a man younger than 30 in good health and CMV-seronegative. CDR3 bases: TGTGCCAGCAGCTTAGGTAGAGGAAACTATGGCTACACCTTC. This translates into CASSLGRGNYGYTF.